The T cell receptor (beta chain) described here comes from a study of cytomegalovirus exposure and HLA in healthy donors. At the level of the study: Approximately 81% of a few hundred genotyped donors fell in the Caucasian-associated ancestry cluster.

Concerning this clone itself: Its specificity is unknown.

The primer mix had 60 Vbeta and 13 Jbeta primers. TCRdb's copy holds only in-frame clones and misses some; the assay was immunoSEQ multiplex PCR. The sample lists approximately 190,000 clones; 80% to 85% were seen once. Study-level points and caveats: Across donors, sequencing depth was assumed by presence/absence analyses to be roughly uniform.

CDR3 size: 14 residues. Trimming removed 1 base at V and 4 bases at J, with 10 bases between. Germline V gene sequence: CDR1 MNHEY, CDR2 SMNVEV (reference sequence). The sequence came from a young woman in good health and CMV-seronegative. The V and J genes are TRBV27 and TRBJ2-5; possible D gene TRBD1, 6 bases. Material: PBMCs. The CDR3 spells CASSLLGAGETQYF. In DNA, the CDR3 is TGTGCCAGCAGTTTATTGGGGGCAGGAGAGACCCAGTACTTC.